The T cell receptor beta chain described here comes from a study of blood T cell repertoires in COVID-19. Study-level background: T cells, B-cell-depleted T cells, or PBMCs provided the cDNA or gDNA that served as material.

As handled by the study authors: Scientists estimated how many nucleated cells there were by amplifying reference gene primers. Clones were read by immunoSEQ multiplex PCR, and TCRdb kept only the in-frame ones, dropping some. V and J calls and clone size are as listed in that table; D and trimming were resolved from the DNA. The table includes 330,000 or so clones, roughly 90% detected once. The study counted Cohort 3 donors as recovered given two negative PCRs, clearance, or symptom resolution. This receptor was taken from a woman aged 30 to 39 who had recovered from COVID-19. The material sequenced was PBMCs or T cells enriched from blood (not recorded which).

The CDR3 region is CASTNRQWGSSEQYF. The CDR3 DNA reads as TGTGCCAGCACCAACCGACAGTGGGGCTCGTCCGAGCAGTACTTC. The genes are TRBV28 and TRBJ2-7; weak D call: TRBD1 (5 bases). The germline V gene encodes CDR1 MDHEN and CDR2 SYDVKM. The CDR3 consists of 15 residues. Trimming took off 7 bases at V and 6 bases at J, with 22 bases between the two ends. The complete variable domain, with remaining parts taken from reference TRBV28 and TRBJ2-7, reads DVKVTQSSRYLVKRTGEKVFLECVQDMDHENMFWYRQDPGLGLRLIYFSYDVKMKEKGDIPEGYSVSREKKERFSLILESASTNQTSMYLCASTNRQWGSSEQYFGPGTRLTVT.